A selection of T cell receptor beta chains follows, all from one sample in a study of PD-1 blockade in classical Hodgkin lymphoma. Produced via immunoSEQ multiplex PCR; TCRdb's table is partial and in-frame only. In the table there are tens of thousands of clones, nearly 95% of which are singletons. Sequenced input: peripheral blood mononuclear cells (PBMCs). The receptors here all came from a human donor with classical Hodgkin lymphoma. CDR3s include the opening cysteine and the closing phenylalanine or tryptophan. D genes are given only for firm matches. Expanded clones get a size class; other rows say once, few or many, or leave the size out.

cdr3_nt,cdr3_aa,v_call,clone_size,d_call,j_call
TGTGCCAGTAACCCCGGGGGTGCCGGGGAGCTGTTTTTT,CASNPGGAGELFF,TRBV7-9,NA,NA,TRBJ2-2
TGTGCCAGCTCACCAGTCCAGGGACCCTTCTCCTACGAGCAGTACTTC,CASSPVQGPFSYEQYF,TRBV18,NA,NA,TRBJ2-7
TGTGCCAGCAGCTTAAGCGGGGGGGTTAGCACAGATACGCAGTATTTT,CASSLSGGVSTDTQYF,TRBV7-9,once,TRBD2,TRBJ2-3
TGTGCCAGTAGCCCCACCCGGACAGTGGATGGCTACACCTTC,CASSPTRTVDGYTF,TRBV19,NA,NA,TRBJ1-2
TGTGCCAGTAGTATACTTGGGGTAGCGGGAGGTGGGGAGACCCAGTACTTC,CASSILGVAGGGETQYF,TRBV19,NA,TRBD2,TRBJ2-5
TGTGCCAGCAGTTTCTCGGGCTGGGGGGGCAGCATGAACACTGAAGCTTTCTTT,CASSFSGWGGSMNTEAFF,TRBV28,NA,NA,TRBJ1-1
TGTGCCAGCAGCTTCTTGGGGTTCAAAGATACGCAGTATTTT,CASSFLGFKDTQYF,TRBV7-2,NA,NA,TRBJ2-3
TGTGCCACCAGCGGAAGCGAGACCGGGGAGCTGTTTTTT,CATSGSETGELFF,TRBV15,NA,NA,TRBJ2-2
TGTGCCAGCTCACCAGAATCGGGAGAGACCCAGTACTTC,CASSPESGETQYF,TRBV18,NA,NA,TRBJ2-5
TGTGCCGGCAGCACAGGGGATGGCTACACCTTC,CAGSTGDGYTF,TRBV7-9,NA,TRBD1,TRBJ1-2
TGTGCCAGCAGCCTGAGTCTCGGGGGGTATGGCTACACCTTC,CASSLSLGGYGYTF,TRBV5-5,NA,NA,TRBJ1-2
TGTGCCAGCAGTTCATTAGCGGGAGGGGGTGAGACCCAGTACTTC,CASSSLAGGGETQYF,TRBV28,NA,TRBD2,TRBJ2-5
TGTGCCAGCAGTTACATCGCCGGGACCCAAGAGACCCAGTACTTC,CASSYIAGTQETQYF,TRBV2,NA,NA,TRBJ2-5
TGTGCCAGTAGATCCATAGCGGAGGAAGCCTACGAGCAGTACTTC,CASRSIAEEAYEQYF,TRBV19,once,NA,TRBJ2-7
TGTGCCAGCAGCTTAGGAATAGAGACCCAGTACTTC,CASSLGIETQYF,TRBV11-3,NA,NA,TRBJ2-5
TGTGCCAGCAGTGGGATCGTCACCGGGGAGCTGTTTTTT,CASSGIVTGELFF,TRBV2,NA,NA,TRBJ2-2
TGTGCCAGCAGCCGATTAGCGGGAGGAGTCCACGAGCAGTACTTC,CASSRLAGGVHEQYF,TRBV27,NA,TRBD2,TRBJ2-7
TGTGCCGCTACAGGGAACAACGAGCAGTACTTC,CAATGNNEQYF,TRBV30,NA,NA,TRBJ2-7
TGTGCCAGCAGTTACTCTGGGACAGCCCTCGGCGAGCAGTACTTC,CASSYSGTALGEQYF,TRBV6-5,NA,TRBD1,TRBJ2-7
TGCGCCAGCAGGCGTACAGGGGAACGTGAAAAACTGTTTTTT,CASRRTGEREKLFF,TRBV5-1,once,TRBD1,TRBJ1-4
TGTGCCAGCAGCGGTAAGGGACAGGGGCGACCTGAAGCTTTCTTT,CASSGKGQGRPEAFF,TRBV6-6,NA,TRBD1,TRBJ1-1
TGTGCCAGCAGCCAAGCCCCCAGGGTCGGAAACACCATATATTTT,CASSQAPRVGNTIYF,TRBV7-2,once,NA,TRBJ1-3
TGTGCCAGCAGTTATTGGCCGGGGGCTGGGGCCAACGTCCTGACTTTC,CASSYWPGAGANVLTF,TRBV6-5,NA,NA,TRBJ2-6
TGTGCCAGCAGCTCTCCGGGACAGGTGAACACCGGGGAGCTGTTTTTT,CASSSPGQVNTGELFF,TRBV11-3,NA,TRBD1,TRBJ2-2
TGTGCCAGCAGCTTGCAAACGTCCGTGGCCCAGTACTTC,CASSLQTSVAQYF,TRBV5-4,NA,NA,TRBJ2-5
TGTGCCAGCAGCTTGTCGCGTCGAGAGACCCAGTACTTC,CASSLSRRETQYF,TRBV7-6,NA,NA,TRBJ2-5
TGTGCCAGCAGCGCGGGACTAGAACGCTACAATGAGCAGTTCTTC,CASSAGLERYNEQFF,TRBV5-8,NA,TRBD2,TRBJ2-1
TGTGCCAGCAGTATACGGGCCATGAACTATGGCTACACCTTC,CASSIRAMNYGYTF,TRBV28,NA,NA,TRBJ1-2
TGTGCCAGCACGGGGTCCTCCTACAATGAGCAGTTCTTC,CASTGSSYNEQFF,TRBV28,NA,NA,TRBJ2-1
TGCGCCAGCAGCAAGACAGGGTATGGCTACACCTTC,CASSKTGYGYTF,TRBV5-1,NA,TRBD1,TRBJ1-2
TGTGCCAGCAGTCGGGTGTTTAGCACAGATACGCAGTATTTT,CASSRVFSTDTQYF,TRBV2,NA,NA,TRBJ2-3
TGTGCCAGCAGCGTAGGAGGCAGGGTGGATAATTCACCCCTCCACTTT,CASSVGGRVDNSPLHF,TRBV9,NA,NA,TRBJ1-6
TGTGCCAGCAGCCTACAGGGGTGGGAAGGAAACACCATATATTTT,CASSLQGWEGNTIYF,TRBV7-8,NA,TRBD1,TRBJ1-3
TGTGCCGGCGGGAGGGGAGATAACTACAATGAGCAGTTCTTC,CAGGRGDNYNEQFF,TRBV7-8,NA,TRBD2,TRBJ2-1
TGTGCCAGCAGACAACAGGGAGACTATGGCTACACCTTC,CASRQQGDYGYTF,TRBV28,NA,NA,TRBJ1-2
TGTGCCAGCGGCGGGGACAAAGGGGGGACTGAAGCTTTCTTT,CASGGDKGGTEAFF,TRBV6-6,NA,NA,TRBJ1-1
TGTGCCAGCAGTACCCGAGGGACCTCGCACAATCAGCCCCAGCATTTT,CASSTRGTSHNQPQHF,TRBV25-1,NA,NA,TRBJ1-5
TGTGCCAGCAGTAACAGGGGAACGTTGGTCTACGAGCAGTACTTC,CASSNRGTLVYEQYF,TRBV6-5,NA,TRBD1,TRBJ2-7
TGCGCCAGCAGCCGAGAGCGGCAGGTTCGGGATACGCAGTATTTT,CASSRERQVRDTQYF,TRBV5-1,NA,NA,TRBJ2-3
TGTGCCAGCAGTTCCGGCCCCGCGACCCCGCATTTT,CASSSGPATPHF,TRBV28,once,NA,TRBJ1-5
TGTGCCAGCTCACATGCCTCCTCCTACAATGAGCAGTTCTTC,CASSHASSYNEQFF,TRBV18,NA,NA,TRBJ2-1
TGTGCCAGCAGCCCCGGGGGGGCAAACAATGAGCAGTTCTTC,CASSPGGANNEQFF,TRBV5-4,NA,TRBD2,TRBJ2-1
TGTGCCAGCAGCTTAGGGACTAGCGTCTACAATGAGCAGTTCTTC,CASSLGTSVYNEQFF,TRBV5-4,NA,TRBD2,TRBJ2-1
TGTGCCTGGGGGGGACTAGCGGGCCGAGAGCAGTTCTTC,CAWGGLAGREQFF,TRBV30,few,TRBD2,TRBJ2-1
TGTGCCAGTAGACCCGACCCCGAAGAGACCCAGTACTTC,CASRPDPEETQYF,TRBV19,NA,NA,TRBJ2-5
TGTGCCAGCAGTTCGGGACAGATGAAGTGGTACGAGCAGTACTTC,CASSSGQMKWYEQYF,TRBV6-6,once,TRBD1,TRBJ2-7
TGCAGTGCTTACTGGGGGTACGAGCAGTACTTC,CSAYWGYEQYF,TRBV20-1,NA,NA,TRBJ2-7
TGTGCCAGCAGGGACATTACTAGCGCCCCCAGCTCCTACAATGAGCAGTTCTTC,CASRDITSAPSSYNEQFF,TRBV27,NA,TRBD2,TRBJ2-1
TGCGCCAGCAGAAAAGTAGGGCGGGGGGGCCAAGAGACCCAGTACTTC,CASRKVGRGGQETQYF,TRBV5-1,NA,TRBD2,TRBJ2-5
TGTGCCAGCTCACCACAGGGGACCGCCTACGAGCAGTACTTC,CASSPQGTAYEQYF,TRBV18,once,NA,TRBJ2-7
TGTGCCAGCAGTTACTCGTACACAGATACGCAGTATTTT,CASSYSYTDTQYF,TRBV6-5,NA,NA,TRBJ2-3
TGTGCCATCCCCATTGGTCTAGCGGGACACACAGATACGCAGTATTTT,CAIPIGLAGHTDTQYF,TRBV10-3,NA,TRBD2,TRBJ2-3